These 14 T cell receptor beta chains came from one sample sequenced in a study of blood T cell repertoires in COVID-19. Produced via immunoSEQ multiplex PCR; TCRdb's table is partial and in-frame only. Of around 190,000 clones listed, around nine tenths were seen once; the top ten hold 15% to 20%. Sequenced sample: peripheral blood. These receptors all come from a man aged 50-59 years with COVID-19, enrolled during active disease.

V is TRBV5-1 and J is TRBJ2-3, with D unclear. With 0 bases removed from V and 8 bases from J, the gap between germline ends came to 13 bases. The germline V gene has CDR1 SGHRS and CDR2 YFSETQ. This CDR3 is built from 14 residues. The CDR3: CASSLDSVGGTQYF. The CDR3, as DNA: TGCGCCAGCAGCTTGGACTCAGTTGGCGGTACGCAGTATTTT.

The chain uses TRBV19 and TRBJ1-6; no clear D. The germline gives CDR1 LNHDA, CDR2 SQIVND (reference sequence). This CDR3 is 14 amino acids long. Trimming took 7 bases from V and 8 from J, leaving 15 bases between them. DNA for the CDR3: TGTGCCAGTATGGCTCCGAGGACTGATTCACCCCTCCACTTT. This gives the protein CASMAPRTDSPLHF.

This clone has a handful of counts. This chain uses TRBV15 with TRBJ2-5; 9 bases agree with TRBD1. V lost 1 base to trimming and J lost 5 bases; unmatched junction nucleotides: 8. CDR1 is LNHNV, CDR2 YYDKDF, per germline (reference sequence). This CDR3 region has 16 residues. CDR3 amino acids: CATSRGSQGALETQYF. The CDR3 coding sequence is TGTGCCACCAGCAGAGGATCACAGGGGGCTCTGGAGACCCAGTACTTC.

The chain joins TRBV27 to TRBJ2-2; D might be TRBD2 (5 bases). CDR3 length: 16 residues. The germline V and J ends were trimmed by 5 bases and 2 bases, with 15 bases remaining between them. Germline-derived CDR1 and CDR2 are MNHEY and SMNVEV (reference sequence). The CDR3 reads CASSPRSGTNTGELFF. The CDR3 nucleotides are TGTGCCAGCAGTCCCCGGTCGGGAACAAACACCGGGGAGCTGTTTTTT.

The V call is TRBV5-4, the J call TRBJ1-6, with D hard to call. The CDR3 has 15 residues. Per germline, CDR1 SGHNT and CDR2 YYREEE (reference sequence). The germline V and J ends were trimmed by 4 bases and 7 bases, with 15 bases remaining between them. DNA of the CDR3: TGTGCCAGCAGCCTTGATACAACGGGGAATTCACCCCTCCACTTT. Encoded protein: CASSLDTTGNSPLHF.

The chain combines TRBV3-1 (or the pseudogene TRBV3-2) with TRBJ2-3; 8 bases are shared with TRBD2. Germline V gives CDR1 LGHDT, CDR2 YNNKEL (reference sequence). With 0 bases clipped from V and 1 base from J, the junction kept 0 bases outside the gene matches. The CDR3 sequence is 15 residues long. CDR3 nucleotide sequence: TGTGCCAGCAGCCAAGAACTAGCGGGCACAGATACGCAGTATTTT. Its protein is CASSQELAGTDTQYF.

The chain links TRBV20-1 to TRBJ2-1; D remains unclear. Looked up from germline, CDR1 is DFQATT and CDR2 is SNEGSKA (reference sequence). The CDR3 is 10 amino acids. The germline V and J ends were trimmed by 4 bases and 6 bases, with 4 bases remaining between them. As DNA, the CDR3 is TGCAGTGCTAAGAGCAATGAGCAGTTCTTC. This translates into CSAKSNEQFF.

The chain uses TRBV28 and TRBJ2-3; 8 bases are shared with TRBD1. This CDR3 comprises 15 residues. V lost 6 bases to trimming and J lost 2 bases; unmatched junction nucleotides: 7. The germline CDR1 and CDR2 sequences are MDHEN and SYDVKM. CDR3 loop: CASRTGTGFTDTQYF. CDR3 nucleotide sequence: TGTGCCAGCAGAACCGGGACAGGATTCACAGATACGCAGTATTTT.

The chain joins TRBV4-1 to TRBJ2-2, with TRBD2 matching 14 bases. From germline, CDR1 is MGHRA and CDR2 YSYEKL. Trimming removed 0 bases from V and 0 bases from J; junction bases left unmatched: 6. The CDR3 covers 20 residues. CDR3 amino acids: CASSQDLGLAGGPNTGELFF. The CDR3 DNA sequence: TGCGCCAGCAGCCAAGATCTAGGACTAGCGGGGGGACCGAACACCGGGGAGCTGTTTTTT.

The V call is TRBV28, the J call TRBJ1-1; a possible D gene is TRBD1 (5 bases). Trimming left V 2 bases short and J 7 bases short, with 11 bases between. Germline CDR1 MDHEN, CDR2 SYDVKM. CDR3 length: 13 amino acids. CDR3 loop: CASSLQGMVEAFF. CDR3 in DNA: TGTGCCAGCAGTTTACAGGGCATGGTTGAAGCTTTCTTT.

This rearrangement joins TRBV5-1 to TRBJ1-6; TRBD1 matches 10 bases. CDR1 is SGHRS, CDR2 YFSETQ, per germline. The V and J ends lost 0 bases and 8 bases, in that order; junction bases with no gene match: 2. The CDR3 runs 15 residues. This chain's CDR3 is CASSLAGTGDSPLHF. The CDR3 DNA sequence: TGCGCCAGCAGCTTGGCCGGGACAGGGGATTCACCCCTCCACTTT. The variable domain in full, completed from reference TRBV5-1 and TRBJ1-6, reads KAGVTQTPRYLIKTRGQQVTLSCSPISGHRSVSWYQQTPGQGLQFLFEYFSETQRNKGNFPGRFSGRQFSNSRSEMNVSTLELGDSALYLCASSLAGTGDSPLHFGNGTRLTVT.

In its sample, this clone was seen once. The chain joins TRBV14 to TRBJ2-4; 8 nucleotides agree with TRBD1. This CDR3 is built from 18 residues. The germline V gene has CDR1 SGHDN and CDR2 FVKESK. J gave up 0 bases and V 2 bases, and 9 bases lay outside the gene matches. The CDR3 DNA reads as TGTGCCAGCAGCCAAAGAACAGGGGGGACCCTAGCCAAAAACATTCAGTACTTC. Its protein product is CASSQRTGGTLAKNIQYF.

This chain joins TRBV7-2 and TRBJ2-7; tentative D call: TRBD2 (5 bases). This CDR3 is built from 14 residues. The germline gives CDR1 SGHTA, CDR2 FQGNSA. V dropped 1 base and J dropped 2 bases, with 9 bases sitting between them. CDR3: CASSLVQRAYEQYF. For the CDR3, the DNA is TGTGCCAGCAGCTTAGTCCAGAGGGCCTACGAGCAGTACTTC.

The gene calls are TRBV7-3 and TRBJ1-1; possibly TRBD1 for D (6 bases). V was shortened by 5 bases and J by 1 base, with 17 bases between the two germline ends. The germline V gene has CDR1 SGHTA and CDR2 FQGTGA. This CDR3 contains 16 residues. In DNA form, the CDR3 reads TGTGCCAGCAGCCCGATAACCGGGACACCGAACACTGAAGCTTTCTTT. This codes for CASSPITGTPNTEAFF.